This TCR beta chain is drawn from a study of cytomegalovirus exposure and HLA in healthy donors. Study observations and caveats: Several top significant clusters appeared, in a later analysis, to be linked to common viral pathogens. With later analysis, a missense DCLRE1C variant became linked to TCR beta V- and J-gene trimming. Most subjects had HLA-A and HLA-B alleles reportedly predicted accurately by TCR beta sequences. A later analysis reportedly found that, within productive TCRs, an Asian-associated ancestry cluster had fewer N-insertions than the mean observed across the approximately 690 donors.

Notes on this clone: Its antigen is still unknown.

Vbeta (60) and Jbeta (13) primers were used in the PCR. Libraries were prepared by immunoSEQ multiplex PCR; TCRdb keeps only in-frame clonotypes and omits some of them. The table includes approximately 150,000 clones, roughly three quarters detected once. The specimen was PBMCs. The receptor comes from a man aged 18 to 30 in good health and CMV-seropositive.

CDR3 loop: CASSVGAGADYNEQFF. The DNA of the CDR3 is TGTGCCAGCAGCGTAGGGGCAGGGGCGGACTACAATGAGCAGTTCTTC. V and J are TRBV9 and TRBJ2-1; a possible D gene is TRBD1 (6 bases). CDR3 size: 16 residues. Germline assignment: CDR1 SGDLS and CDR2 YYNGEE. V was cut by 0 bases and J by 3 bases, with 13 bases left in between. The full variable domain, completed using reference TRBV9 and TRBJ2-1, is DSGVTQTPKHLITATGQRVTLRCSPRSGDLSVYWYQQSLDQGLQFLIQYYNGEERAKGNILERFSAQQFPDLHSELNLSSLELGDSALYFCASSVGAGADYNEQFFGPGTRLTVL.